Described below is a single T cell receptor (beta chain) sequence and its context. The method was immunoSEQ multiplex PCR; TCRdb's version includes in-frame clones alone and lacks a portion of them. The sample carries approximately 330,000 clones, about 90% recorded once. V lost 8 bases, J lost 1 base, and 14 bases lay in between. The V gene's germline CDR1 is LNHDA and CDR2 SQIVND (reference sequence). This CDR3 has 14 amino acids. Across 20 to 25 US areas, participants ranged in age from about 18 to 89 years. Participants' own reports of clinical history determined their cohort assignment. For recovered donors of Cohort 3, there were two negative PCRs, clearance, or symptom resolution. The data originate from a study of blood T cell repertoires in COVID-19.

V gene TRBV19 combines with J gene TRBJ1-1, with D maybe TRBD1 (5 bases). This TCR was sampled from a woman in her 30s who had recovered from COVID-19. Sequenced sample: PBMCs or T cells enriched from blood (not recorded which). This CDR3 reads CASSAGIANTEAFF. CDR3 coding DNA: TGTGCCAGTTCAGCAGGGATCGCGAACACTGAAGCTTTCTTT.